The 20 T cell receptor beta chains below come from one sample, sequenced in a study of cytomegalovirus exposure and HLA in healthy donors. The PCR contained 60 Vbeta and 13 Jbeta primers. Assay: immunoSEQ multiplex PCR; the TCRdb copy retains only in-frame clones and omits some. Here the sample table reports about 130,000 clones. Sequenced material: PBMCs. These receptors came from a woman in her sixties in good health and CMV-seronegative.

The rearrangement uses TRBV9 and TRBJ1-5, with D possibly TRBD1 on 5 matching bases. Per germline, CDR1 SGDLS and CDR2 YYNGEE. V lost 4 bases, J lost 7 bases, and 15 bases lay in between. This CDR3 region has 14 residues. The CDR3 region has the DNA TGTGCCAGCAGCTCGGGGACGGCGGGACAGCCCCAGCATTTT. It codes for CASSSGTAGQPQHF.

This chain uses TRBV9 with TRBJ2-1, with D perhaps matching TRBD2 (6 bases). Looked up from germline, CDR1 is SGDLS and CDR2 is YYNGEE. This CDR3 spans 13 amino acids. Between the trimmed V and J ends, which lost 0 bases and 9 bases, there was a span of 10 bases. In DNA, the CDR3 is TGTGCCAGCAGCGTAGAAATGCGGGGTGAGCAGTTCTTC. Translating it yields CASSVEMRGEQFF.

The chain uses TRBV5-4 and TRBJ1-1; tentatively, D is TRBD1 (5 bases). V was cut by 3 bases and J by 1 base, with 13 bases left in between. Germline V CDR1 and CDR2: SGHNT, YYREEE (reference sequence). The CDR3 covers 15 residues. The DNA for the CDR3 is TGTGCCAGCAGCTCCTTTGACAGACAGAACACTGAAGCTTTCTTT. Translation: CASSSFDRQNTEAFF.

In the case of this clone: At the DNA level, this CDR3 is encoded by other sequences in the same sample as well. The CDR3 sequence is CSVPSGNTIYF. The CDR3 DNA follows: TGCAGCGTCCCTTCTGGAAACACCATATATTTT. The chain couples TRBV29-1 to TRBJ1-3; no clear D gene. This CDR3 has 11 amino acids. Trimming took 6 bases from V and 1 from J, leaving 4 bases between them. Germline V gives CDR1 SQVTM, CDR2 ANQGSEA.

V and J are TRBV7-3 and TRBJ2-3; 10 bases align to TRBD2. The CDR3 is 15 residues long. Germline V gene sequence: CDR1 SGHTA, CDR2 FQGTGA. J gave up 3 bases and V 2 bases, and 2 bases lay outside the gene matches. CDR3 sequence: CASSLLAGATDTQYF. The CDR3 DNA is TGTGCCAGCAGCTTACTAGCGGGAGCGACAGATACGCAGTATTTT.

This chain links TRBV2 with TRBJ1-1; 7 nucleotides line up with TRBD1. This CDR3 comprises 14 residues. Per the germline V gene, CDR1 is SNHLY and CDR2 is FYNNEI. Germline trimming cut 11 bases from V and 0 bases from J; bases unmatched to any gene: 9. The CDR3 DNA is TGTGCCGGAGAAGGGGGCATTGTGAACACTGAAGCTTTCTTT. Translating gives CAGEGGIVNTEAFF.

As to this clone: One junction end disagrees with the germline gene, perhaps due to a read error. CDR3 sequence (DNA): TGTGCCACCAGCAGAGATTCACTGATAAATGAAAAAGTGTTTTTT. This encodes CATSRDSLINEKVFF. The chain combines TRBV15 with TRBJ1-4; D call uncertain. Germline V gives CDR1 LNHNV, CDR2 YYDKDF (reference sequence). The CDR3 length is 15 residues.

The J gene is TRBJ2-7, the V gene TRBV27, with 7 bases aligning to TRBD2. In germline, CDR1 is MNHEY, CDR2 SMNVEV (reference sequence). This CDR3 spans 16 amino acids. Losses at the gene ends were 5 bases for V and 3 bases for J; bases not matched to a gene: 13. CDR3 bases: TGTGCCAGCAGTCCGGCTGGCGGGAGTCTTAGCTACGAGCAGTACTTC. This codes for CASSPAGGSLSYEQYF.

Turning to this clone: Other DNA variants within this sample encode the same CDR3. The chain uses TRBV28 and TRBJ1-1; 7 bases agree with TRBD1. Looked up from germline, CDR1 is MDHEN and CDR2 is SYDVKM. This CDR3 has 15 residues. V gave up 6 bases and J gave up 2 bases; unmatched junction bases: 9. CDR3: CASRGPGGSNTEAFF. CDR3 nucleotide sequence: TGTGCCAGCAGGGGACCAGGGGGGAGTAACACTGAAGCTTTCTTT.

The V gene is TRBV7-8, the J gene TRBJ2-6, with TRBD1 matching over 9 bases. V shed 2 bases and J 4 bases; nucleotides not matched to a gene: 6. The CDR3 has 17 residues. Germline V CDR1 and CDR2: SGHVS, FQNEAQ. CDR3 sequence: CASSLFWTGAGANVLTF. The CDR3 nucleotides read TGTGCCAGCAGCTTATTCTGGACAGGGGCCGGGGCCAACGTCCTGACTTTC.

The V gene is TRBV28, the J gene TRBJ1-4, with unresolved D. The germline V gene encodes CDR1 MDHEN and CDR2 SYDVKM. The CDR3 extends over 16 amino acids. V lost 5 bases and J lost 0, with 13 bases in between. CDR3 sequence: CASSIDEEATNEKLFF. The CDR3 DNA reads TGTGCCAGCAGTATCGATGAGGAGGCAACTAATGAAAAACTGTTTTTT. Full variable domain (rest looked up from reference TRBV28 and TRBJ1-4): DVKVTQSSRYLVKRTGEKVFLECVQDMDHENMFWYRQDPGLGLRLIYFSYDVKMKEKGDIPEGYSVSREKKERFSLILESASTNQTSMYLCASSIDEEATNEKLFFGSGTQLSVL.

The V and J genes are TRBV6-5 and TRBJ2-1, with 12 bases identical to TRBD2. Germline values: CDR1 MNHEY, CDR2 SVGAGI. The CDR3 extends over 15 amino acids. V dropped 5 bases and J dropped 6; count of bases not matched to a gene: 5. The CDR3 is CASSTTSGSSNEQFF. The CDR3 region has the DNA TGTGCCAGCAGTACGACTAGCGGGAGTTCCAATGAGCAGTTCTTC.

The chain is built from TRBV7-9 and TRBJ2-7; TRBD1 matches at 8 bases. The ends lost 5 bases at V and 3 bases at J; junction bases unmatched: 6. Germline lookup yields CDR1 SEHNR and CDR2 FQNEAQ (reference sequence). This CDR3 has 14 amino acids. The CDR3 loop reads CASSIGQGYYEQYF. The CDR3 DNA sequence: TGTGCCAGCAGCATCGGACAGGGTTACTACGAGCAGTACTTC.

V is TRBV7-9 and J is TRBJ2-7; maybe TRBD1 (5 bases). CDR1 is SEHNR, CDR2 FQNEAQ, per germline (reference sequence). This CDR3 has 13 amino acids. Trimming took 4 bases from V and 5 from J, leaving 12 bases between them. The CDR3 region is CASSSDTGDEQYF. CDR3 sequence (DNA): TGTGCCAGCAGCTCTGATACAGGAGACGAGCAGTACTTC. Drawing the rest from reference TRBV7-9 and TRBJ2-7, the complete variable domain is DTGVSQNPRHKITKRGQNVTFRCDPISEHNRLYWYRQTLGQGPEFLTYFQNEAQLEKSRLLSDRFSAERPKGSFSTLEIQRTEQGDSAMYLCASSSDTGDEQYFGPGTRLTVT.

V gene TRBV19 combines with J gene TRBJ2-2; the D gene is possibly TRBD2 (5 bases). Germline loops: CDR1 LNHDA, CDR2 SQIVND (reference sequence). The CDR3 loop spans 17 amino acids. Trimming shortened V by 3 bases and J by 1 base, and 15 bases separated the two germline ends. The CDR3 protein is CASSMWPSGKNTGELFF. CDR3 bases: TGTGCCAGTAGTATGTGGCCCAGCGGAAAGAACACCGGGGAGCTGTTTTTT.

The V gene is TRBV6-1, the J gene TRBJ1-4; D is perhaps TRBD1 (5 bases). The length of the CDR3 is 13 residues. With 7 bases removed from V and 4 bases from J, the gap between germline ends came to 10 bases. Looked up from germline, CDR1 is MNHNS and CDR2 is SASEGT. This CDR3 is CASNGGYNEKLFF. The CDR3 region has the DNA TGTGCCAGCAACGGGGGTTATAATGAAAAACTGTTTTTT.

The genes are TRBV9 and TRBJ2-3; D is ambiguous. V was shortened by 2 bases and J by 5 bases, with 15 bases between the two germline ends. From germline, CDR1 is SGDLS and CDR2 YYNGEE. CDR3 size: 15 residues. The CDR3 here is CASSVGGSMVDTQYF. The CDR3 DNA reads as TGTGCCAGCAGCGTCGGCGGATCTATGGTAGATACGCAGTATTTT.

Points on this clone: This CDR3 is also generated by other DNA sequences in the sample. The genes are TRBV5-4 and TRBJ2-1; D remains ambiguous. Trimming removed 0 bases at V and 0 bases at J, with 7 bases between. This CDR3 has 15 amino acids. Germline V lookup: CDR1 SGHNT, CDR2 YYREEE (reference sequence). Written as DNA, the CDR3 is TGTGCCAGCAGCTTGGGCGGCAGCTCCTACAATGAGCAGTTCTTC. Translation: CASSLGGSSYNEQFF.

The V call is TRBV27, the J call TRBJ2-7; no firm D call. CDR3 size: 13 residues. Germline V gene lookup returns CDR1 MNHEY and CDR2 SMNVEV (reference sequence). Trimming removed 4 bases from V and 1 base from J, with 8 bases in between. The CDR3 loop is CASSSPGSYEQYF. Written as DNA, the CDR3 is TGTGCCAGCAGTTCTCCAGGTTCCTACGAGCAGTACTTC.

The chain has TRBV28 and TRBJ2-5; 8 positions match TRBD1. Losses at the gene ends were 6 bases for V and 5 bases for J; bases not matched to a gene: 8. The CDR3 has 14 amino acids. Germline V gives CDR1 MDHEN, CDR2 SYDVKM. CDR3 DNA sequence: TGTGCCAGCAGCAACCAGGGGGCCGCGGAGACCCAGTACTTC. This sequence encodes CASSNQGAAETQYF. The full variable domain, with the rest looked up from reference TRBV28 and TRBJ2-5, is DVKVTQSSRYLVKRTGEKVFLECVQDMDHENMFWYRQDPGLGLRLIYFSYDVKMKEKGDIPEGYSVSREKKERFSLILESASTNQTSMYLCASSNQGAAETQYFGPGTRLLVL.